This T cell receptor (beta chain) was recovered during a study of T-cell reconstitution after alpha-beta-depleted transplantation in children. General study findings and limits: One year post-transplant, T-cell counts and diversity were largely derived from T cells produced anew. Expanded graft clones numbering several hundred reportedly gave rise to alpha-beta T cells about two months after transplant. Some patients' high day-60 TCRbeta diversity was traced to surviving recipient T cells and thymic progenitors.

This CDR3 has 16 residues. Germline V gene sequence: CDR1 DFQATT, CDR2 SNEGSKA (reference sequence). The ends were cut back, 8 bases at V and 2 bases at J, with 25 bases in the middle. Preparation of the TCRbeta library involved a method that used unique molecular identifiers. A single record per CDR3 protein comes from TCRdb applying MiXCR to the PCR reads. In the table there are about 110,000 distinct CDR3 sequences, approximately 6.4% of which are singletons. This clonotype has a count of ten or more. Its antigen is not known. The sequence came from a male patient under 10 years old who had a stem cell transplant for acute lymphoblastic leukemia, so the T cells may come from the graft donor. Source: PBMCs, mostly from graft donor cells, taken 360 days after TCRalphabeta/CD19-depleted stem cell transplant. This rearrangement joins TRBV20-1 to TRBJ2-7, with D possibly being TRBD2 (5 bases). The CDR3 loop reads CSLYPVKGALPYEQYF. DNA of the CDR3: TGCAGTCTCTATCCCGTGAAGGGAGCGTTACCCTACGAGCAGTACTTC.